This passage covers 20 T cell receptor beta chains from one sample sequenced in a study of OX40 agonist ivuxolimab in advanced cancers. Library prep was done by the immunoSEQ multiplex PCR assay. The table was pulled from immuneACCESS by TCRdb, which kept in-frame rearrangements only. Such tables lose some clones; where checked, under half of the loss comes from unresolved V genes, and the rest has no known cause. The sample contains about 22,000 clones, 65% to 90% of them found a single time. The top ten hold less than 35% of the sample. Sequences were derived from CD4+ or CD8+ T cells sorted from blood, sampled in a trial of the OX40 agonist ivuxolimab. The receptors come from an adult with an advanced solid tumor such as melanoma, head and neck, liver or kidney cancer.

J is TRBJ1-4 and V is TRBV7-3; TRBD1 is a possible D gene (5 bases). The CDR3 loop spans 13 amino acids. The V gene lost 4 bases and the J gene lost 7 bases, with 10 bases spanning the gap. Germline CDR1 and CDR2: SGHTA and FQGTGA. CDR3 sequence: CASSSRGTEKLFF. DNA for the CDR3: TGTGCCAGCAGCTCCCGGGGGACTGAAAAACTGTTTTTT.

The rearrangement joins TRBV2 to TRBJ1-4; 8 nucleotides match TRBD1. The trim removed 6 bases at V and 0 bases at J, leaving 12 bases unmatched. CDR1 and CDR2 from the germline V gene are SNHLY and FYNNEI. This CDR3 has 18 residues. The CDR3 region has the DNA TGTGCCAGCAGCGCAGGGGGCGATATCTATGCAACTAATGAAAAACTGTTTTTT. Translation: CASSAGGDIYATNEKLFF.

The chain carries TRBV7-3 and TRBJ1-1; D is undetermined. V was trimmed by 1 base and J by 4 bases, leaving 7 bases between them. Germline-derived CDR1 and CDR2 are SGHTA and FQGTGA. This CDR3 comprises 13 residues. The CDR3 spells CASSLSRSTEAFF. The CDR3, as DNA: TGTGCCAGCAGCTTAAGCAGGAGCACTGAAGCTTTCTTT.

The V and J genes are TRBV6-5 and TRBJ1-5; D gene unclear. The CDR3 contains 14 residues. The germline gives CDR1 MNHEY, CDR2 SVGAGI. Between the trimmed V and J ends, which lost 6 bases and 0 bases, there was a span of 9 bases. CDR3 sequence reads: CASRDGISNQPQHF. In nucleotides, the CDR3 is TGTGCCAGCAGAGACGGGATTAGCAATCAGCCCCAGCATTTT.

This clone was observed a single time. V and J are TRBV10-3 and TRBJ1-6; D remains unclear. V gave up 2 bases and J gave up 8 bases, with 13 bases separating them. The CDR3 has 15 residues. Germline V lookup: CDR1 ENHRY, CDR2 SYGVKD. CDR3 bases: TGTGCCATCAGTGAGGGGTATGACCTAGATTCACCCCTCCACTTT. This gives the protein CAISEGYDLDSPLHF.

The chain joins TRBV7-6 to TRBJ2-1; 7 nucleotides line up with TRBD1. This CDR3 region has 20 residues. Unmatched junction bases numbered 17, after V lost 1 base and J lost 2 bases. Per germline, CDR1 SGHVS and CDR2 FNYEAQ. The CDR3 sequence is CASSLETRDSWRSPYNEQFF. The CDR3 region has the DNA TGTGCCAGCAGCTTAGAGACTCGGGACAGCTGGAGGTCCCCCTACAATGAGCAGTTCTTC.

This CDR3 reads CASSLIPLAASGETQYF. The CDR3 nucleotides are TGCGCCAGCAGCTTAATTCCTCTAGCAGCCTCGGGGGAGACCCAGTACTTC. This rearrangement joins TRBV4-1 to TRBJ2-5; D is perhaps TRBD2 (5 bases). V was trimmed by 5 bases and J by 5 bases, leaving 24 bases between them. Looked up from germline, CDR1 is MGHRA and CDR2 is YSYEKL. CDR3 length: 17 residues.

V usage is TRBV6-5 and J usage is TRBJ2-7; D gene unclear. The length of the CDR3 is 13 residues. The ends were cut back, 5 bases at V and 4 bases at J, with 12 bases in the middle. CDR1 and CDR2 from the germline V gene are MNHEY and SVGAGI. Here the CDR3 DNA reads TGTGCCAGCAGTGAACCCCCGGGTTACGAGCAGTACTTC. It yields the protein CASSEPPGYEQYF.

Points on this clone: This same CDR3 is encoded by further DNA sequences in the sample. The CDR3 DNA sequence: TGCGCCAGCAGCTTAGCCAGTGAGCAGTTCTTC. Translation gives CASSLASEQFF. The chain links TRBV5-1 to TRBJ2-1; D not resolved. The CDR3 totals 11 residues. The V end was cut by 2 bases, the J end by 9 bases, with 6 bases between. Germline CDR1 and CDR2: SGHRS and YFSETQ.

The chain links TRBV6-5 to TRBJ2-1, with D maybe TRBD1 (6 bases). Germline V gene sequence: CDR1 MNHEY, CDR2 SVGAGI. The CDR3 length is 13 residues. V shed 2 bases and J shed 13 bases, with 15 bases lying between them. The CDR3 DNA follows: TGTGCCAGCAGTTACGACACAGGGTCTACACAGTTCTTC. It encodes CASSYDTGSTQFF.

This clone has a handful of counts. The chain links TRBV11-2 to TRBJ2-1; D uncertain. The CDR3 spans 12 residues. Between the trimmed V and J ends, which lost 5 bases and 6 bases, there was a span of 8 bases. Germline CDR1 SGHAT, CDR2 FQNNGV. CDR3 sequence: CASSRWGNEQFF. CDR3 DNA: TGTGCCAGCAGCCGCTGGGGCAATGAGCAGTTCTTC.

This clone was found a few times. V and J are TRBV10-2 and TRBJ1-5; TRBD1 matches at 8 bases. J was trimmed by 10 bases and V by 4 bases; bases with no gene match: 15. This CDR3 has 16 amino acids. Looked up from germline, CDR1 is WSHSY and CDR2 is SAAADI. The CDR3 DNA reads TGCGCCAGCAGTGTGAAGGACAGGGCGGCGATGTATCCCCAGCATTTT. This codes for CASSVKDRAAMYPQHF.

V gene TRBV7-6 combines with J gene TRBJ2-5; 8 positions agree with TRBD2. This CDR3 is built from 15 residues. CDR1 and CDR2 from the germline V gene are SGHVS and FNYEAQ. After removal of 2 bases from V and 4 bases from J, the junction contained 6 bases not matched to a gene. The DNA of the CDR3 is TGTGCCAGCAGCTTAAGTGGGACTAGACGAGAGACCCAGTACTTC. It is translated as CASSLSGTRRETQYF.

This clone has just a few counts. CDR3 coding DNA: TGTGCCAGCAGCTTGGAACCTCGGGTGCTGAGCACAGATACGCAGTATTTT. This sequence encodes CASSLEPRVLSTDTQYF. The chain carries TRBV5-6 and TRBJ2-3, with unresolved D. From germline, CDR1 is SGHDT and CDR2 YYEEEE. The CDR3 spans 17 residues. V lost 0 bases to trimming and J lost 0 bases, with 14 bases between them.

The V gene is TRBV25-1, the J gene TRBJ1-2, with D uncertain. The germline V gene has CDR1 MGHDK and CDR2 SYGVNS. Trimming left V 5 bases short and J 6 bases short, with 19 bases between. The CDR3 totals 15 residues. For the CDR3, the DNA is TGTGCCAGCAGTCCCTCGTCGGACCGCCACCATGGCTACACCTTC. Translated: CASSPSSDRHHGYTF.

V usage is TRBV6-1 and J usage is TRBJ2-7, with D possibly matching TRBD2 (6 bases). This CDR3 is built from 15 residues. V lost 4 bases, J lost 3 bases, and 16 bases lay in between. The V gene's germline CDR1 is MNHNS and CDR2 SASEGT. CDR3 nucleotides: TGTGCCAGCAGTGCTACCTGGGACTCTCTCTACGAGCAGTACTTC. Encoded protein: CASSATWDSLYEQYF.

V and J are TRBV18 and TRBJ1-5; no definite D call. The CDR3 sequence is 15 residues long. Germline CDR1 reads KGHSH; CDR2 reads LQKENI. V lost 4 bases and J lost 5, with 15 bases in between. DNA of the CDR3: TGTGCCAGCTCACAGGCGGCAGCTGGGGATCAGCCCCAGCATTTT. Residues: CASSQAAAGDQPQHF.

This sequence joins TRBV6-1 and TRBJ2-7; unclear D gene. This CDR3 comprises 11 residues. The V end was cut by 6 bases, the J end by 4 bases, with 7 bases between. Germline CDR1 and CDR2: MNHNS and SASEGT. The CDR3 region is CASSPSYEQYF. The CDR3, as DNA: TGTGCCAGCAGCCCAAGTTACGAGCAGTACTTC.

This clone was observed once. Germline is not matched at one junction end, which may reflect a read error. The same CDR3 arises from other DNA sequences in this sample as well. This rearrangement joins TRBV7-7 to TRBJ2-5, with TRBD2 identical over 8 bases. Germline CDR1 is SSHAT and CDR2 is FNYEAQ (reference sequence). The CDR3 is made up of 14 amino acids. DNA for the CDR3: TGTGCTAGCAGCGGGGGAGAGCACCAGGAGACCCAGTACTTC. As protein: CASSGGEHQETQYF.

As to this clone: One end of the junction is discordant with germline, which a read error may explain. The chain combines TRBV6-5 with TRBJ2-7, with 9 bases matching TRBD1. There are 14 residues in the CDR3. In germline, CDR1 is MNHEY, CDR2 SVGAGI. This CDR3 reads CAISGGTGLHEQYF. The CDR3 nucleotides read TGTGCCATCAGTGGCGGGACAGGGCTGCACGAGCAGTACTTC.